Sequencing of this T cell receptor beta chain was carried out in a study of shared clonotypes between healthy human individuals. About the study: In total, the donors were a couple of women and three men aged 18 to 49.

Germline V CDR1 and CDR2: LGHNA, YSLEER. V lost 0 bases and J lost 0, with 14 bases in between. The CDR3 is made up of 18 amino acids. The naive CD8 subset, CD45RO-negative cells positively selected for CCR7, excluded terminally differentiated effector memory CD45RA+ cells. The donors, healthy adults who were HIV-negative, had experienced no recent acute infections or vaccinations. Sequenced by immunoSEQ multiplex PCR; TCRdb stores in-frame clones only, minus some. The table lists about 750,000 clones, more than 85% of them singletons. Study conclusions and caveats: In general, naive subsets displayed greater estimated richness than memory subsets did. Only blood samples were collected, and tissue repertoires likely differ.

About this clone itself: The antigen is unknown.

This sequence was found in a young man in good health. The sequenced sample consisted of naive CD8+ T cells sorted from blood. The chain joins TRBV4-3 to TRBJ2-2; D perhaps matches TRBD2 (6 bases). CDR3 bases: TGCGCCAGCAGCCAAGAAAGTGGGAGGTCGCCGAACACCGGGGAGCTGTTTTTT. Translation: CASSQESGRSPNTGELFF.